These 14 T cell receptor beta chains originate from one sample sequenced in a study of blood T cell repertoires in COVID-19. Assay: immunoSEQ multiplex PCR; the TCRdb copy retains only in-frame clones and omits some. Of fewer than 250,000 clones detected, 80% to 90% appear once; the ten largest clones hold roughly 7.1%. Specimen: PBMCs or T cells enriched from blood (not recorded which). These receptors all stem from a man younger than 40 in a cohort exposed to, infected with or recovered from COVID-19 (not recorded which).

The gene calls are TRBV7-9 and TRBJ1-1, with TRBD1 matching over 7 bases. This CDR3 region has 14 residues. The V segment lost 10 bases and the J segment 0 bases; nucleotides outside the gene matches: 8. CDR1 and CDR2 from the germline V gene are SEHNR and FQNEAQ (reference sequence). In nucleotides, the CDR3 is TGTGCCACCCGCTGGACAGGCATGAACACTGAAGCTTTCTTT. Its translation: CATRWTGMNTEAFF. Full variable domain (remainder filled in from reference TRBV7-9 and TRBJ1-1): DTGVSQNPRHKITKRGQNVTFRCDPISEHNRLYWYRQTLGQGPEFLTYFQNEAQLEKSRLLSDRFSAERPKGSFSTLEIQRTEQGDSAMYLCATRWTGMNTEAFFGQGTRLTVV.

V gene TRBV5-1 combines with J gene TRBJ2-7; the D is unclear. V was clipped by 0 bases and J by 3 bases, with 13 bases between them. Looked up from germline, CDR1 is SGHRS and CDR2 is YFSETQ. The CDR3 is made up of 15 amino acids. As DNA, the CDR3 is TGCGCCAGCAGCTTGGGCCTACGACAATTCTACGAGCAGTACTTC. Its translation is CASSLGLRQFYEQYF. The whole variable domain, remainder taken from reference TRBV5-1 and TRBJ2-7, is KAGVTQTPRYLIKTRGQQVTLSCSPISGHRSVSWYQQTPGQGLQFLFEYFSETQRNKGNFPGRFSGRQFSNSRSEMNVSTLELGDSALYLCASSLGLRQFYEQYFGPGTRLTVT.

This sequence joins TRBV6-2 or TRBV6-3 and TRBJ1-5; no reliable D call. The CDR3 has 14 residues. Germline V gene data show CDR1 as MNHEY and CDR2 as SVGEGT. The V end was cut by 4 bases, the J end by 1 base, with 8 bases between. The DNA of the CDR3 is TGTGCCAGCAGTTTAGTCTCAAGCAATCAGCCCCAGCATTTT. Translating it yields CASSLVSSNQPQHF.

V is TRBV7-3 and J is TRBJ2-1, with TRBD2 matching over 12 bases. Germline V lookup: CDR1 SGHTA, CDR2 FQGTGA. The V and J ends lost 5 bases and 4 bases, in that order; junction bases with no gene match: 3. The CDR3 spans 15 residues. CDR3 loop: CASSPGTSGYNEQFF. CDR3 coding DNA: TGTGCCAGCAGCCCCGGGACTAGCGGGTACAATGAGCAGTTCTTC. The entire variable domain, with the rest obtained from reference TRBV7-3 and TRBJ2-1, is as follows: GAGVSQTPSNKVTEKGKYVELRCDPISGHTALYWYRQSLGQGPEFLIYFQGTGAADDSGLPNDRFFAVRPEGSVSTLKIQRTERGDSAVYLCASSPGTSGYNEQFFGPGTRLTVL.

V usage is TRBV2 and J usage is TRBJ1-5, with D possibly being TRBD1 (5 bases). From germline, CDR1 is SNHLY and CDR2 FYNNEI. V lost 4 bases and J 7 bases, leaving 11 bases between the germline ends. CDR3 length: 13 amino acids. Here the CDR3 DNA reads TGTGCCAGCAGTGGCAGGGTGAGCCAGCCCCAGCATTTT. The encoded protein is CASSGRVSQPQHF.

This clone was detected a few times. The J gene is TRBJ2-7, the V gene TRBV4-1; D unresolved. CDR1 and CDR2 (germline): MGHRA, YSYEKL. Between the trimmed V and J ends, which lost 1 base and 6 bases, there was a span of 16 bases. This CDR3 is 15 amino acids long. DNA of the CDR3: TGCGCCAGCAGCCAAGGTGGCCAAGCGTTGGGCGAGCAGTACTTC. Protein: CASSQGGQALGEQYF.

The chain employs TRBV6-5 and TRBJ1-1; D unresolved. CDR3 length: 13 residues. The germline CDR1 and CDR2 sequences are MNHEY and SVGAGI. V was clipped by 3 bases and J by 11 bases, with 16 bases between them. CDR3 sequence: CASSYRGPPGAFF. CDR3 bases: TGTGCCAGCAGTTATCGAGGGCCCCCTGGGGCTTTCTTT.

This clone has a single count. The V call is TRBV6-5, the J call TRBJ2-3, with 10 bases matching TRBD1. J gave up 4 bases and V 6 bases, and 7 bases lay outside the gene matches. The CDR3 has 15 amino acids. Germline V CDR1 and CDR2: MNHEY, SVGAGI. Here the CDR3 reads CASRAGTGVPDTQYF. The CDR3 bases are TGTGCCAGCAGAGCCGGGACAGGGGTGCCAGATACGCAGTATTTT.

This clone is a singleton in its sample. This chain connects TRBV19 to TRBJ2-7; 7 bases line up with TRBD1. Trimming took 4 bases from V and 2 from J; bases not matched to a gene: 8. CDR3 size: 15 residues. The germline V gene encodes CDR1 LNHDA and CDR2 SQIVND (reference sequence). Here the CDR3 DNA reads TGTGCCAGTAGTACCCACAGGGGTTACCCCTACGAGCAGTACTTC. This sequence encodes CASSTHRGYPYEQYF.

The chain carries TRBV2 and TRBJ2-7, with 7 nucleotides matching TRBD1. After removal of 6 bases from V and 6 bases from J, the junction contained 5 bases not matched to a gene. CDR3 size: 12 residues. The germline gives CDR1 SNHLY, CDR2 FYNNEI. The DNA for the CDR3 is TGTGCCAGCAGCGGGGACAGTCTCGAGCAGTACTTC. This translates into CASSGDSLEQYF. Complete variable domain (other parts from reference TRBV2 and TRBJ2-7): EPEVTQTPSHQVTQMGQEVILRCVPISNHLYFYWYRQILGQKVEFLVSFYNNEISEKSEIFDDQFSVERPDGSNFTLKIRSTKLEDSAMYFCASSGDSLEQYFGPGTRLTVT.

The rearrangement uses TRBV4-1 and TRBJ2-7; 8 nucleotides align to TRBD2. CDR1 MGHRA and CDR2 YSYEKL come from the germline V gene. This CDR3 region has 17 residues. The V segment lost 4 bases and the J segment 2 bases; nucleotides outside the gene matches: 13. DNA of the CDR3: TGCGCCAGCAGCCCGCCGCGCTCGGGACTAGGGCCCTACGAGCAGTACTTC. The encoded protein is CASSPPRSGLGPYEQYF.

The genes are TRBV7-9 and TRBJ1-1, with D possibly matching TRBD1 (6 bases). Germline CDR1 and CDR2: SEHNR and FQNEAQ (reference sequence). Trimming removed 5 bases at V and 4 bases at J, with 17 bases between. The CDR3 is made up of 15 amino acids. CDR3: CASSPTGGRVTEAFF. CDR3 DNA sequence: TGTGCCAGCAGCCCTACCGGGGGGCGGGTCACTGAAGCTTTCTTT.

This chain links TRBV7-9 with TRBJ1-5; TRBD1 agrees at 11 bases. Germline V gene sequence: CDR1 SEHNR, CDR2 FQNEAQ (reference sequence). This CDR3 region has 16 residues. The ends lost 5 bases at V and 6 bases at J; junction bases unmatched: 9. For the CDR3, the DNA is TGTGCCAGCAGCCTTTGGACAGGGGGCTTTATTCAGCCCCAGCATTTT. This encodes CASSLWTGGFIQPQHF.

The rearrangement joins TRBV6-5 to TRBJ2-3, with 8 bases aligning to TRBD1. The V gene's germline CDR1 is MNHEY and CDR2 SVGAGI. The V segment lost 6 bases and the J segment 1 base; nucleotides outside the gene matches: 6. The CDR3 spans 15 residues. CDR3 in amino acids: CASSTDRVGTDTQYF. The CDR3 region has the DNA TGTGCCAGCAGCACGGACAGGGTTGGCACAGATACGCAGTATTTT.